The clone carrying this T cell receptor beta chain was seen once. What it recognizes is unknown. Each replicate PCR on the sorted subsets used about 220 ng DNA (around 30,000 T cell genomes). Profiled with immunoSEQ multiplex PCR; TCRdb holds only in-frame clones, not every one. There are 1.4 million or so clones in the sample; about 98.5% occur only once, and 0.36% lies in the top ten. This entry is derived from a study of shared clonotypes between healthy human individuals. Both subsets, CD45RA+ naive and CD45RA-negative memory, were split from the CD4+ cells. Study-wide results and caveats: When naive CD4 clonotypes were compared across a few donors, 5% to 5.5% were shared. Deeper or shallower sequencing was expected to change how clonotypes are shared among donors.

Germline CDR1 is SGHTA and CDR2 is FQGNSA. With V trimmed by 9 bases and J by 4 bases, 16 bases remained unmatched. The CDR3 sequence is 16 residues long. The rearrangement joins TRBV7-2 to TRBJ2-7, with 9 positions matching TRBD1. Sequenced: naive CD4+ T cells sorted from blood. Subset in this sample: CD45RA+ positively selected. This receptor was taken from a man aged 30-40 years in good health. CDR3 nucleotides: TGTGCCAGTGGGGGTCAGCCCGGGACAGGGCATTACGAGCAGTACTTC. As protein: CASGGQPGTGHYEQYF.